Here is one TCR beta chain with its context. The V end was cut by 3 bases, the J end by 4 bases, with 19 bases between. The germline gives CDR1 WNHNN, CDR2 SYGVQD (reference sequence). This CDR3 contains 16 residues. The data belong to a study of cytomegalovirus exposure and HLA in healthy donors. PCR involved 60 Vbeta and 13 Jbeta primers. Assay: immunoSEQ multiplex PCR; the TCRdb copy retains only in-frame clones and omits some. The sample has roughly 63,000 clones; less than 75% are singletons. This clonotype was sampled from a man aged 45-60 years in good health and CMV-seropositive. The J gene is TRBJ2-7, the V gene TRBV10-1; D perhaps matches TRBD2 (5 bases). The sequenced sample was PBMCs. In DNA, the CDR3 is TGCGCCAGCAGTGAATTGGAGAGTACGGGGATGTACGAGCAGTACTTC. Amino acids: CASSELESTGMYEQYF.